This T cell receptor (beta chain) was observed in a study of graft-versus-host responses after intestinal transplantation. Study information: Each transplant was multivisceral, liver-intestinal, or isolated intestinal. Study-wide findings and caveats: Recipient-marrow GvH clones were detected, some having first appeared in ileum or blood. Peak circulating GvH clone levels were associated with early post-transplant HvG declines.

As concerns this clone: Its antigen is unidentified.

Intraepithelial and lamina propria lymphocytes were released after the graft tissue was processed. Here immunoSEQ multiplex PCR was the method, and the copy in TCRdb shows in-frame clones only, minus some. Of about 9,600 clones in the sample, 86% were seen once. This CDR3 has 16 amino acids. With 4 bases removed from V and 0 bases from J, the gap between germline ends came to 19 bases. CDR1 and CDR2 from the germline V gene are SQVTM and ANQGSEA. The sequence was collected from a human patient who received an intestinal transplant, so some T cells may come from the graft donor. V gene TRBV29-1 combines with J gene TRBJ2-7, with D perhaps assigned TRBD1 or TRBD2 (5 bases each). The sequenced sample was ileum tissue, obtained roughly 730 days after intestinal transplantation. Here the CDR3 reads CSVGTRVWGSSYEQYF. The CDR3 DNA follows: TGCAGCGTTGGAACTAGGGTCTGGGGGAGCTCCTACGAGCAGTACTTC.